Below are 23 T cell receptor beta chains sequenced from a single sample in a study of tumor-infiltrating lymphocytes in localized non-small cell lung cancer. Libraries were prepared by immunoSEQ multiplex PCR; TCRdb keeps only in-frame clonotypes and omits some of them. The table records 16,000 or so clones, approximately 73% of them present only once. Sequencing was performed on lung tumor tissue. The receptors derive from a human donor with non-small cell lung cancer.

CDR3 sequence: CASTQEPQETQYF. CDR3 bases: TGTGCCAGCACCCAGGAGCCCCAAGAGACCCAGTACTTC. The chain employs TRBV6-1 and TRBJ2-5; no clear D gene. Looked up from germline, CDR1 is MNHNS and CDR2 is SASEGT. V was clipped by 7 bases and J by 1 base, with 10 bases between them. This CDR3 has 13 amino acids.

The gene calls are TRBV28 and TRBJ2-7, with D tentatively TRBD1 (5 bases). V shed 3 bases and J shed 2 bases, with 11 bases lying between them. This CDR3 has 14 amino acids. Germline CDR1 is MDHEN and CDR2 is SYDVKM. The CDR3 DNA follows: TGTGCCAGCAGTTTTTCACGACAGACCTACGAGCAGTACTTC. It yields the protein CASSFSRQTYEQYF.

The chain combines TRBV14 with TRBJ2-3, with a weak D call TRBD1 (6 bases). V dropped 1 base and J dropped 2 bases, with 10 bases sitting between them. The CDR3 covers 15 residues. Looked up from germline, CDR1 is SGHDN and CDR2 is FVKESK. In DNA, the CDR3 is TGTGCCAGCAGCCAAGGGACAGCGTACACAGATACGCAGTATTTT. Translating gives CASSQGTAYTDTQYF.

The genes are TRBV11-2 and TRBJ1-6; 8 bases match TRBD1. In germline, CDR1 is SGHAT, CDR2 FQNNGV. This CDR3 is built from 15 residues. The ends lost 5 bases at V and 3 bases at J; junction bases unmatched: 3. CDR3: CASSQGTGYNSPLHF. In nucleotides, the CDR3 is TGTGCCAGCAGCCAAGGGACAGGCTATAATTCACCCCTCCACTTT.

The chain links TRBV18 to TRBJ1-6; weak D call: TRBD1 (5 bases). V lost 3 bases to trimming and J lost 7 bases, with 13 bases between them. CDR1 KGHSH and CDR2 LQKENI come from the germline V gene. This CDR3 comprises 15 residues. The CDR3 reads CASSPEQVSNSPLHF. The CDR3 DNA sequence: TGTGCCAGCTCACCTGAACAGGTTTCCAATTCACCCCTCCACTTT.

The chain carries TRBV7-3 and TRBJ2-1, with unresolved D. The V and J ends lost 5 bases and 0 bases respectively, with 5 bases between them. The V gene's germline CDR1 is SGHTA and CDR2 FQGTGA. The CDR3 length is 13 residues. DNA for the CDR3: TGTGCCAGCAGCCAGAGCTCCTACAATGAGCAGTTCTTC. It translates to CASSQSSYNEQFF.

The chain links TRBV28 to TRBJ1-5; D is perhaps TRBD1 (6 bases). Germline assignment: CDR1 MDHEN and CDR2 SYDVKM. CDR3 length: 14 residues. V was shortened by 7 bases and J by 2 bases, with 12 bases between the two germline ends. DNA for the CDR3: TGTGCCAGCACCTGGAGGGGGGGCAATCAGCCCCAGCATTTT. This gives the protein CASTWRGGNQPQHF. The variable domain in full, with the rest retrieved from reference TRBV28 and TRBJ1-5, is DVKVTQSSRYLVKRTGEKVFLECVQDMDHENMFWYRQDPGLGLRLIYFSYDVKMKEKGDIPEGYSVSREKKERFSLILESASTNQTSMYLCASTWRGGNQPQHFGDGTRLSIL.

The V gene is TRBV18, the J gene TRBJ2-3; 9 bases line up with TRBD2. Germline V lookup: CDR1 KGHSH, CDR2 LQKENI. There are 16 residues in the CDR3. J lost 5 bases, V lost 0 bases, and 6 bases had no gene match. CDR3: CASSPPTAGGVDTQYF. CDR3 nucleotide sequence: TGTGCCAGCTCACCACCGACAGCGGGGGGTGTAGATACGCAGTATTTT.

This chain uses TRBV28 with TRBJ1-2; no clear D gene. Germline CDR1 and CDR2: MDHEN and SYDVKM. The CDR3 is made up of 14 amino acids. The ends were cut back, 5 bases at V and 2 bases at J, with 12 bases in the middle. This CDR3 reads CASSPADRNYGYTF. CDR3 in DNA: TGTGCCAGCAGTCCCGCGGACCGCAACTATGGCTACACCTTC.

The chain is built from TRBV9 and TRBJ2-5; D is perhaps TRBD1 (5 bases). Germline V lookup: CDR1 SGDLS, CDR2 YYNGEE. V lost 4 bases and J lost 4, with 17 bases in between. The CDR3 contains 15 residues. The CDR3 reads CASSTLSGIRETQYF. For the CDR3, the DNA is TGTGCCAGCAGCACCCTATCAGGGATTCGAGAGACCCAGTACTTC.

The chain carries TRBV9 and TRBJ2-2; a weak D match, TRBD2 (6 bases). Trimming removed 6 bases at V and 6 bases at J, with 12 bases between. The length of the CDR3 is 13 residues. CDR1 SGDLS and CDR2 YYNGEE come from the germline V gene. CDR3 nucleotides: TGTGCCAGCACCCTCACGGGGGCCGGGGAGCTGTTTTTT. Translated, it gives CASTLTGAGELFF.

CDR3 sequence reads: CASSSRDRGNWEQYF. In nucleotides, the CDR3 is TGTGCCAGCAGTTCTCGGGACAGGGGTAATTGGGAGCAGTACTTC. The chain links TRBV28 to TRBJ2-7; TRBD1 matches at 10 bases. Germline assignment: CDR1 MDHEN and CDR2 SYDVKM. Unmatched junction bases numbered 10, after V lost 4 bases and J lost 7 bases. The CDR3 covers 15 residues.

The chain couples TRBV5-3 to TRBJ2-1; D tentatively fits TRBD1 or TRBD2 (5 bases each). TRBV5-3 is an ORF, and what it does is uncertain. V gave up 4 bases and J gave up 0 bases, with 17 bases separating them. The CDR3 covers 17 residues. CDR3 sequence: CARSPRDGESSYNEQFF. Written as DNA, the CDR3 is TGTGCCAGAAGCCCGAGGGACGGAGAAAGCTCCTACAATGAGCAGTTCTTC.

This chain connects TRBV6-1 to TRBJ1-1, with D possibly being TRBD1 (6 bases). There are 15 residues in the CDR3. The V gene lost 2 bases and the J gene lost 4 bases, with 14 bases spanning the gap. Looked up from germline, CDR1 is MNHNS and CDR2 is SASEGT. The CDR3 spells CASSEFSGVGTEAFF. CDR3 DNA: TGTGCCAGCAGTGAATTTTCAGGGGTTGGCACTGAAGCTTTCTTT.

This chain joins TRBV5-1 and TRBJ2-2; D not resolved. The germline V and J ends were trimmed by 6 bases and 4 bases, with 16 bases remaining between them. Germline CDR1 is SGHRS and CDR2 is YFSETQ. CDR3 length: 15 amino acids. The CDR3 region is CASTGELPGTGELFF. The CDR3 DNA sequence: TGCGCCAGCACCGGTGAACTCCCGGGCACCGGGGAGCTGTTTTTT.

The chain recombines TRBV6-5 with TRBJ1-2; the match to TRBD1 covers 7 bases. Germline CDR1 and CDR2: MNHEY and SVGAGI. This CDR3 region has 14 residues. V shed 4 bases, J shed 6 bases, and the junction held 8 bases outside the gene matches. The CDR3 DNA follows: TGTGCCAGCAGTTCAGGGAACAGGGGAGATGGCTACACCTTC. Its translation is CASSSGNRGDGYTF.

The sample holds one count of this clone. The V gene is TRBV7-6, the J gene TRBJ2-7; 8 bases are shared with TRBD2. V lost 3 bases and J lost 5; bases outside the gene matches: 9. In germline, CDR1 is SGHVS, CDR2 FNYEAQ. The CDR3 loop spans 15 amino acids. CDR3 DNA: TGTGCCAGCAGCTTTACGTCCAGCGGGGGCGACGAGCAGTACTTC. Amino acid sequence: CASSFTSSGGDEQYF.

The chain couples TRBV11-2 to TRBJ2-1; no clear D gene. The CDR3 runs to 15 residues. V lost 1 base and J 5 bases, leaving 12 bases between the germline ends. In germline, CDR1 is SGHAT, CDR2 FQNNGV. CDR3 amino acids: CASSLGLEPNNEQFF. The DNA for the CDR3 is TGTGCCAGCAGCTTAGGCCTGGAACCGAACAATGAGCAGTTCTTC.

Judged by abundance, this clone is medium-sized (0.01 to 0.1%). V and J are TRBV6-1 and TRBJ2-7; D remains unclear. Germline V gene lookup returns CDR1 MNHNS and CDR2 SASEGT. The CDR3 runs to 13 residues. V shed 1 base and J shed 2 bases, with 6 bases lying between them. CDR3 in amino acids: CASSEVGPYEQYF. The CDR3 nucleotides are TGTGCCAGCAGTGAAGTTGGACCCTACGAGCAGTACTTC.

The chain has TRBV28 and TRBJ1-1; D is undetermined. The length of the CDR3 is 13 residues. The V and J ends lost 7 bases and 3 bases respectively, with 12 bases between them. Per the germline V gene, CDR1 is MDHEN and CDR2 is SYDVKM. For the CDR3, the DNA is TGTGCCAGCATACCATCGGGGTACACTGAAGCTTTCTTT. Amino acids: CASIPSGYTEAFF.

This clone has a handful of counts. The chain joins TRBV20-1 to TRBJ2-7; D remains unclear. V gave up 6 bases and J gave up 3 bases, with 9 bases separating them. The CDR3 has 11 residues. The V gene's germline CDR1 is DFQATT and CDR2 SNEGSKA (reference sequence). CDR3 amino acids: CSAPVLYEQYF. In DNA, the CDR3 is TGCAGTGCCCCAGTCCTCTACGAGCAGTACTTC.

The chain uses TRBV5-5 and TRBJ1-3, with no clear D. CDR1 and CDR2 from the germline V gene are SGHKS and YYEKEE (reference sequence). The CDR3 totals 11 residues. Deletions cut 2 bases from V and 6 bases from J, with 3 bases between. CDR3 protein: CASSFQNTIYF. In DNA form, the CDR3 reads TGTGCCAGCAGCTTTCAAAACACCATATATTTT.

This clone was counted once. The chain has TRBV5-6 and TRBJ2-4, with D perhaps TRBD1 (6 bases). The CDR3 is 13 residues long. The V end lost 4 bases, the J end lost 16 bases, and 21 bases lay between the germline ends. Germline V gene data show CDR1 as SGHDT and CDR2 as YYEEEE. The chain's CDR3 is CASSLTDQQGTYF. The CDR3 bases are TGTGCCAGCAGCCTAACGGATCAACAGGGCACTTACTTC. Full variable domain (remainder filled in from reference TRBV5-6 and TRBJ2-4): DAGVTQSPTHLIKTRGQQVTLRCSPKSGHDTVSWYQQALGQGPQFIFQYYEEEERQRGNFPDRFSGHQFPNYSSELNVNALLLGDSALYLCASSLTDQQGTYFGAGTRLSVL.